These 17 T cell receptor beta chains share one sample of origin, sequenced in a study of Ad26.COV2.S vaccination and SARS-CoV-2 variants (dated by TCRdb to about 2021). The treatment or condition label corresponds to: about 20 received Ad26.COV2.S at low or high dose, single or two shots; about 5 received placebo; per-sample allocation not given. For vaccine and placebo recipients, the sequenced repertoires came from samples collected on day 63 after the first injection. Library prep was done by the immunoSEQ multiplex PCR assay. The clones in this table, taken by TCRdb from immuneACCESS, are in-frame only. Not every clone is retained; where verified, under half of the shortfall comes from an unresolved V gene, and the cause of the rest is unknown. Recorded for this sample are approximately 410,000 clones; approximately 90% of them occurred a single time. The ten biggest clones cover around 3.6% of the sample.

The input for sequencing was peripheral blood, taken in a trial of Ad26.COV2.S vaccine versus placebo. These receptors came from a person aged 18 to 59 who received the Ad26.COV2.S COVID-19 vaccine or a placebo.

In DNA, the CDR3 is TGTGCCAGCAGGAGAGGACAGGGCGCATGGCAGCCCCAGCATTTT. This sequence encodes CASRRGQGAWQPQHF. The chain joins TRBV28 to TRBJ1-5, with 8 bases that match TRBD1. Trimming cost V 6 bases and J 7 bases; bases outside gene matches: 11. Germline values: CDR1 MDHEN, CDR2 SYDVKM. This CDR3 contains 15 residues.

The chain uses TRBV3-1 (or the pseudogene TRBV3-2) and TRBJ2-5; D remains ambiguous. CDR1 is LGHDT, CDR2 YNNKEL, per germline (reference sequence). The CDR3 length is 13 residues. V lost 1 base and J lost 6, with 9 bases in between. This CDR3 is CASSQGLSKTQYF. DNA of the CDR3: TGTGCCAGCAGCCAAGGGCTCTCAAAGACCCAGTACTTC.

The CDR3: CSVRGQGAPGYTF. For the CDR3, the DNA is TGCAGCGTCAGAGGGCAGGGGGCGCCCGGCTACACCTTC. The gene calls are TRBV29-1 and TRBJ1-2, with TRBD1 identical over 8 bases. Germline V gives CDR1 SQVTM, CDR2 ANQGSEA. The CDR3 consists of 13 residues. The trim removed 6 bases at V and 8 bases at J, leaving 11 bases unmatched.

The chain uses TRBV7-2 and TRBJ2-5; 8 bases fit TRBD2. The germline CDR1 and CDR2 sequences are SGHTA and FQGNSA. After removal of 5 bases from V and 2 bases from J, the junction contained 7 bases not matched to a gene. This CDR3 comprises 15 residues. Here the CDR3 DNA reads TGTGCCAGCAGCCCCGTTAGCGGGGTTCAAGAGACCCAGTACTTC. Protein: CASSPVSGVQETQYF. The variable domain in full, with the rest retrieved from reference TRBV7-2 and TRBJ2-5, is GAGVSQSPSNKVTEKGKDVELRCDPISGHTALYWYRQSLGQGLEFLIYFQGNSAPDKSGLPSDRFSAERTGGSVSTLTIQRTQQEDSAVYLCASSPVSGVQETQYFGPGTRLLVL.

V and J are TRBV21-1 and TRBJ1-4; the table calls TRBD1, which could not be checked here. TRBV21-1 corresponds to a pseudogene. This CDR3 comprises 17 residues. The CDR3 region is CASSVWDRERSNEKLFF. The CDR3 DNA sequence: TGTGCCAGCAGCGTCTGGGACAGGGAGAGATCCAATGAAAAACTGTTTTTT.

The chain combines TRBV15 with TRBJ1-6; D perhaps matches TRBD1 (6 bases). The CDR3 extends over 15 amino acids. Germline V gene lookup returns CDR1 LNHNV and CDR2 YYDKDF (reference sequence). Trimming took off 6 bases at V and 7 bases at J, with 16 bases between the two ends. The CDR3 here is CATRDRTQANSPLHF. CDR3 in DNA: TGTGCCACCAGGGACAGAACCCAGGCGAATTCACCCCTCCACTTT.

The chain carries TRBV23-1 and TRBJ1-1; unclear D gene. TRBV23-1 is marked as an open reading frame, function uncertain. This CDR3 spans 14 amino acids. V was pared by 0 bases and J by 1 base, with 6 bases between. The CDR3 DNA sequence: TGCGCCAGCAGTCAATCGATTGGGAACACTGAAGCTTTCTTT. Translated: CASSQSIGNTEAFF.

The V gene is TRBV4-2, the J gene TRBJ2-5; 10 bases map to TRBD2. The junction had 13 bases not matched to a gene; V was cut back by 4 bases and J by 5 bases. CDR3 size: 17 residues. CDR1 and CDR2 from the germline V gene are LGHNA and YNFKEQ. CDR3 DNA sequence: TGTGCCAGCAGCCTTATTTCCTCGGGACTAGCGATGGAGACCCAGTACTTC. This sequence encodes CASSLISSGLAMETQYF.

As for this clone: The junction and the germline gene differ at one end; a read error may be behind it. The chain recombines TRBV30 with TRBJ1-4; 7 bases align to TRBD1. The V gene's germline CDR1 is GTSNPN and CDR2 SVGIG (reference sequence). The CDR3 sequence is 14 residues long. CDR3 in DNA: TGTGCCTGGAACCCGGGACAGATACATGACAAACTGTTTTTT. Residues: CAWNPGQIHDKLFF.

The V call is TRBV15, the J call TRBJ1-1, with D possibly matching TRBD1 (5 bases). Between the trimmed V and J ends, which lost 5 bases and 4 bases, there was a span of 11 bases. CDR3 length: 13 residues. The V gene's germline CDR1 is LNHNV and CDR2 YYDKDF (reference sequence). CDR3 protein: CATSPGRGTEAFF. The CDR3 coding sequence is TGTGCCACCAGCCCGGGACGGGGCACTGAAGCTTTCTTT. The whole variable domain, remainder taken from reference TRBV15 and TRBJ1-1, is DAMVIQNPRYQVTQFGKPVTLSCSQTLNHNVMYWYQQKSSQAPKLLFHYYDKDFNNEADTPDNFQSRRPNTSFCFLDIRSPGLGDTAMYLCATSPGRGTEAFFGQGTRLTVV.

The CDR3 spells CASSQDYGLSYEQYF. CDR3 in DNA: TGCGCCAGCAGCCAAGATTACGGACTGTCCTACGAGCAGTACTTC. The chain links TRBV4-3 to TRBJ2-7; perhaps TRBD2 as D (5 bases). Germline CDR1 is LGHNA and CDR2 is YSLEER. The CDR3 is 15 amino acids. V was clipped by 0 bases and J by 1 base, with 10 bases between them.

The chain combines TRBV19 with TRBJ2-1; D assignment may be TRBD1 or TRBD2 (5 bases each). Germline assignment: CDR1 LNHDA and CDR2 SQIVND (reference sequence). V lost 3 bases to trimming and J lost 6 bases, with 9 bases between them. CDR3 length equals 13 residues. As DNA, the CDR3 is TGTGCCAGTAGTATGGGGGATTTCAATGAGCAGTTCTTC. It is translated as CASSMGDFNEQFF. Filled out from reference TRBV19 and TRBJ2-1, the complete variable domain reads DGGITQSPKYLFRKEGQNVTLSCEQNLNHDAMYWYRQDPGQGLRLIYYSQIVNDFQKGDIAEGYSVSREKKESFPLTVTSAQKNPTAFYLCASSMGDFNEQFFGPGTRLTVL.

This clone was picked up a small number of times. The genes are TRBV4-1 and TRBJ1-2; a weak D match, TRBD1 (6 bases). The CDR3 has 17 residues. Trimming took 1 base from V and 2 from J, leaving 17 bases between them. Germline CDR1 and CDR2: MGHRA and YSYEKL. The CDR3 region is CASSQGINGGLNYGYTF. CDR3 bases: TGCGCCAGCAGCCAAGGAATAAATGGGGGCTTAAACTATGGCTACACCTTC.

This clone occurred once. The chain's CDR3 is CASSGGPGVPGELFF. CDR3 nucleotides: TGCGCCAGCAGCGGGGGTCCAGGGGTACCCGGGGAGCTGTTTTTT. The chain links TRBV5-1 to TRBJ2-2, with a possible D match to TRBD1 (6 bases). Germline V CDR1 and CDR2: SGHRS, YFSETQ. V was trimmed by 4 bases and J by 6 bases, leaving 16 bases between them. This CDR3 contains 15 residues.

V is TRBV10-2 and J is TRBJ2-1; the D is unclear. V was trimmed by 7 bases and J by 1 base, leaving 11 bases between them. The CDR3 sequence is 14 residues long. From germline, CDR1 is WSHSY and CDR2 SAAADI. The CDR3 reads CASKIMGSYNEQFF. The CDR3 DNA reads TGCGCCAGCAAAATTATGGGGTCCTACAATGAGCAGTTCTTC.

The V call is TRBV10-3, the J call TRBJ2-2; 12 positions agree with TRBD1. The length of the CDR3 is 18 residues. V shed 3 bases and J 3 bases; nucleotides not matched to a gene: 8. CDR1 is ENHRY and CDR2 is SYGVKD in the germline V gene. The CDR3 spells CAISDPQGDRGHTGELFF. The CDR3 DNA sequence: TGTGCCATCAGTGACCCTCAGGGGGACAGGGGGCACACCGGGGAGCTGTTTTTT.

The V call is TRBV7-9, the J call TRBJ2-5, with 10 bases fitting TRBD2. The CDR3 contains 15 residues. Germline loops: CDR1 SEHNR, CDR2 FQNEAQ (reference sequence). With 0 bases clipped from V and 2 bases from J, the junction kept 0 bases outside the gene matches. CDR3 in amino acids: CASSLASGGQETQYF. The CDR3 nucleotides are TGTGCCAGCAGCTTAGCTAGCGGGGGGCAAGAGACCCAGTACTTC.